What follows are 10 T cell receptor beta chains derived from one specimen sequenced in a study of tumor-infiltrating lymphocytes in primary liver carcinoma. Alongside blood RNA obtained from unsorted whole blood, germline DNA was also extracted. Reverse transcription of approximately 500 ng total RNA with a constant-region primer produced TCR beta cDNA. Each TCR beta library was derived from three nested multiplex PCR rounds that employed slightly modified ARM-PCR. Researchers ran the first two PCR rounds for roughly 10 cycles each with TRBV1-TRBV30 forward primers and a C-beta reverse primer. TCRdb processed the multiplex PCR reads anew with MiXCR; each CDR3 protein has one entry. Of some 190,000 distinct CDR3 sequences listed, roughly three fifths are singletons. Sequenced sample: peripheral blood. All receptors come from a man aged 35-49 years with primary liver carcinoma and hepatitis B virus infection.

This clonotype showed up many times. V and J are TRBV11-3 and TRBJ2-3; D is ambiguous. CDR1 is SGHNT, CDR2 YENEEA, per germline. This CDR3 spans 14 amino acids. Trimming removed 2 bases at V and 5 bases at J, with 11 bases between. This chain's CDR3 is CASSLSRAEDTQYF. CDR3 DNA: TGTGCCAGCAGCTTAAGTAGGGCGGAAGATACGCAGTATTTT.

The CDR3 spells CASSDYGGLYGYTF. CDR3 coding DNA: TGTGCCAGCAGTGATTATGGGGGGCTCTATGGCTACACCTTC. The chain recombines TRBV2 with TRBJ1-2; D perhaps matches TRBD1 (6 bases). This CDR3 is built from 14 residues. V lost 3 bases and J lost 4, with 12 bases in between. The germline CDR1 and CDR2 sequences are SNHLY and FYNNEI.

For this clonotype: Just one base apart from a much larger clone, this may be a read error. This CDR3 fails to terminate in the conserved phenylalanine or tryptophan, so it likely reflects a read error. The chain uses TRBV29-1 and TRBJ2-2; D uncertain. V lost 4 bases and J lost 7, with 10 bases in between. The CDR3 has 12 residues. The V gene's germline CDR1 is SQVTM and CDR2 ANQGSEA. This CDR3 reads CSVGQADGELFL. CDR3 sequence (DNA): TGCAGCGTTGGCCAAGCTGACGGGGAGCTGTTTTTA.

This clonotype was counted ten times or more. The chain carries TRBV11-3 and TRBJ2-7, with D uncertain. Trimming pared 3 bases from V and 4 bases from J, leaving 10 bases between. CDR3 length equals 13 residues. Looked up from germline, CDR1 is SGHNT and CDR2 is YENEEA. The CDR3 DNA reads TGTGCCAGCAGCTTCTCGCTTGGGTACGAGCAGTACTTC. Translation: CASSFSLGYEQYF.

About this clonotype itself: A much larger clone differs by one base, so this may be a read error. The CDR3 sequence: CASISGDYNEQFF. CDR3 nucleotides: TGTGCCAGCATATCAGGAGACTACAATGAGCAGTTCTTC. V and J are TRBV12-3 or TRBV12-4 and TRBJ2-1; unclear D gene. V lost 7 bases and J lost 3, with 10 bases in between. The length of the CDR3 is 13 residues.

For this clonotype: No conserved phenylalanine or tryptophan is present at the end of the CDR3, so a read error is the likely explanation. The DNA is omitted, as the CDR3 cannot be located on it reliably, and the CDR3 follows TCRdb's listing. This chain's CDR3 is CARSRQLEAFL. The chain joins TRBV5-6 to TRBJ1-1. Germline values: CDR1 SGHDT, CDR2 YYEEEE. The CDR3 numbers 11 amino acids, ends counted.

This CDR3 reads CASSRTRQDNEQFF. The CDR3 nucleotides are TGTGCCAGCAGTCGAACCCGACAGGATAATGAGCAGTTCTTC. The gene calls are TRBV12-3 or TRBV12-4 and TRBJ2-1; a possible D gene is TRBD1 (6 bases). There are 14 residues in the CDR3. Between the trimmed V and J ends, which lost 5 bases and 7 bases, there was a span of 15 bases.

Note on this clonotype: An end of the junction does not agree with germline; a read error may underlie this. The chain has TRBV11-2 and TRBJ2-3; a possible D gene is TRBD2 (5 bases). The CDR3 sequence is 16 residues long. Germline V CDR1 and CDR2: SGHAT, FQNNGV. This CDR3 reads CASNLLPLASTDTQYF. The CDR3 DNA sequence: TGTGCCAGCAACTTACTCCCGCTAGCCAGCACAGATACACAGTATTTT.

Comments on this clonotype: Sequence at one end of the junction differs from germline and may be a read error. This chain joins TRBV7-9 and TRBJ2-7, with a possible D match to TRBD2 (5 bases). Germline V gene data show CDR1 as SEHNR and CDR2 as FQNEAQ (reference sequence). The CDR3 runs 12 residues. This CDR3 is CASSFGVNEKYF. The CDR3, as DNA: TGTGCCAGCAGCTTCGGGGTTAACGAGAAGTACTTC.

This sequence joins TRBV6-6 and TRBJ2-7; 9 bases map to TRBD2. Germline V CDR1 and CDR2: MNHNY, SVGAGI (reference sequence). V dropped 10 bases and J dropped 2; count of bases not matched to a gene: 6. The CDR3 totals 13 residues. The CDR3 loop is CAIGTSSTYEQYF. The CDR3 DNA reads TGTGCCATCGGGACTAGCTCTACCTACGAGCAGTACTTC.